A selection of T cell receptor beta chains follows, all from one sample in a study of blood T cell repertoires in COVID-19. The repertoire was sequenced with immunoSEQ multiplex PCR; TCRdb's copy has only in-frame clones and lacks some. This table has fewer than 500,000 clones, approximately 90% appearing once. Sequences were obtained from peripheral blood. The receptors shown here come from a young woman with active or convalescent COVID-19. The CDR3 runs from the conserved cysteine through the conserved F or W. The D gene is left open where the match is weak. Only part of the rows carry a size: once, few, many, or a class if the clone is expanded.

TRBV19	-	TRBJ2-5	-	TGTGCCAGTAGTATACCGGGTGGTGATGAGACCCAGTACTTC	CASSIPGGDETQYF
TRBV2	once	TRBJ2-7	-	TGTGCCAGCAGTGATGGTCAGGGGCTGTCCTCCTACGAGCAGTACTTC	CASSDGQGLSSYEQYF
TRBV10-3	once	TRBJ1-2	TRBD1	TGTGCCATCAGGTCGGGACAGACGAACTATGGCTACACCTTC	CAIRSGQTNYGYTF
TRBV27	-	TRBJ2-2	TRBD2	TGTGCCAGCAGTTTGTTCGGCGGGAGAGCGAACACCGGGGAGCTGTTTTTT	CASSLFGGRANTGELFF
TRBV5-1	-	TRBJ2-3	-	TGCGCCAGCAGCTTCAGGGACACAGATACGCAGTATTTT	CASSFRDTDTQYF
TRBV10-3	-	TRBJ2-1	-	TGTGCCATCAGTGAGTCGGTTGGGTTAGCCCACAATGAGCAGTTCTTC	CAISESVGLAHNEQFF
TRBV7-9	-	TRBJ2-3	TRBD1	TGTGCCAGCAGCCACCCCAGGGGGCTGAGCACAGATACACAGTATTTT	CASSHPRGLSTDTQYF
TRBV7-9	-	TRBJ1-1	TRBD1	TGTGCCAGCAGCGCAGGGGGCTTGAGCACTGAAGCTTTCTTT	CASSAGGLSTEAFF
TRBV5-1	once	TRBJ1-6	-	TGCGCCAGCACCTGGGGGGATTTAAGCTCCTATAATTCACCCCTCCACTTT	CASTWGDLSSYNSPLHF
TRBV6-2/TRBV6-3	-	TRBJ2-2	-	TGTGCCAGCAGTTTAACCGGGGAGCTGTTTTTT	CASSLTGELFF
TRBV18	-	TRBJ1-5	-	TGTGCCAGCTCAGATCCGGGAACAGGGCCCAATCAGCCCCAGCATTTT	CASSDPGTGPNQPQHF
TRBV3-1/TRBV3-2	-	TRBJ1-1	TRBD1	TGTGCCAGCAGCCACAGACAGGGAACTGAAGCTTTCTTT	CASSHRQGTEAFF
TRBV6-5	-	TRBJ1-2	-	TGTGCCAGCAGTAATGACAGTTTCCTCTATGGCTACACCTTC	CASSNDSFLYGYTF
TRBV5-1	-	TRBJ2-5	TRBD2	TGCGCCAGCAACAGCGGGGGGACCCAAGAGACCCAGTACTTC	CASNSGGTQETQYF
TRBV6-5	few	TRBJ1-2	-	TGTGCCAGCAGTTACTCGAGGCGACAGGCTCGATCTGGCTACACCTTC	CASSYSRRQARSGYTF
TRBV5-1	few	TRBJ1-5	-	TGCGCCAGCAGCTTTTTAGGACAGCCGATCGAGCCCCAGCATTTT	CASSFLGQPIEPQHF
TRBV9	-	TRBJ1-2	TRBD1	TGTGCCAGCAGCCCGAGGGGGGACAGGGTAAACTATGGCTACACCTTC	CASSPRGDRVNYGYTF
TRBV30	-	TRBJ2-3	-	TGTGCCTGGATAGAGCCGGGCACAGATACGCAGTATTTT	CAWIEPGTDTQYF
TRBV9	-	TRBJ1-4	-	TGTGCCAGCAGCGTAGCCGGATGGGCGAATGAAAAACTGTTTTTT	CASSVAGWANEKLFF
TRBV2	-	TRBJ2-1	TRBD2	TGTGCCAGCAGTCCCCTGGCGGGAGTAGGCAATGAGCAGTTCTTC	CASSPLAGVGNEQFF
TRBV5-4	-	TRBJ1-1	TRBD1	TGTGCCAGCAGCAAGGGGGACAGGGACAACGCTGAAGCTTTCTTT	CASSKGDRDNAEAFF
TRBV5-8	few	TRBJ1-3	-	TGTGCCAGCAGTAGCCGGGGTCCCGGAAACACCATATATTTT	CASSSRGPGNTIYF
TRBV21-1	-	TRBJ2-7	-	TGTGCCAGACCCCCGGGACAGGGGGCCTACGAGCAGTACTTC	CARPPGQGAYEQYF
TRBV14	-	TRBJ2-1	-	TGTGCCAGCAGCCTACGACAGGCCCCTCTCAATGAGCAGTTCTTC	CASSLRQAPLNEQFF
TRBV7-9	-	TRBJ2-7	TRBD2	TGTGCCAGCAGCTTCCCCGGGGGGAACGAGCAGTACTTC	CASSFPGGNEQYF
TRBV9	once	TRBJ1-1	TRBD1	TGTGCCAGCAGCGCACGACAGGGAGGCACTGAAGCTTTCTTT	CASSARQGGTEAFF
TRBV5-1	-	TRBJ2-1	-	TGCGCCAGCAGCTTGGCGCAGGGAGGATGGAATGAGCAGTTCTTC	CASSLAQGGWNEQFF
TRBV29-1	-	TRBJ2-5	TRBD1	TGCAGCGTTAGAGACAGGGGAGTTTGGGAGACCCAGTACTTC	CSVRDRGVWETQYF
TRBV16	-	TRBJ1-1	TRBD1	TGTGCCAGCAGCCGGAGAGGGACAGGGAAAAACACTGAAGCTTTCTTT	CASSRRGTGKNTEAFF
TRBV4-1	-	TRBJ2-4	TRBD1	TGCGCCAGCAGCCAGGCAGGGGACAGAGCCAAAAACATTCAGTACTTC	CASSQAGDRAKNIQYF
TRBV19	once	TRBJ1-6	-	TGTGCCAGTAGTAGCCCGAGGCAGGGCTCTACCTATAATTCACCCCTCCACTTT	CASSSPRQGSTYNSPLHF